What follows describes a single T cell receptor (beta chain). The entry originates in a study of control samples from healthy donors and cancer patients. The CDR3 has 11 amino acids. V was shortened by 6 bases and J by 6 bases, with 6 bases between the two germline ends. Germline CDR1 and CDR2: LGHDT and YNNKEL (reference sequence). The assay was immunoSEQ multiplex PCR, and TCRdb's table has in-frame clones only and misses some. The sample holds over 100,000 clones; 92% are singletons and the top ten take roughly 2.1%. The sample consisted of blood. The chain carries TRBV3-1 (or the pseudogene TRBV3-2) and TRBJ2-4; D call uncertain. This clonotype was obtained from a woman between 50 and 59 years old in good health. DNA for the CDR3: TGTGCCAGCAGTAATTTAAACATTCAGTACTTC. It is translated as CASSNLNIQYF.